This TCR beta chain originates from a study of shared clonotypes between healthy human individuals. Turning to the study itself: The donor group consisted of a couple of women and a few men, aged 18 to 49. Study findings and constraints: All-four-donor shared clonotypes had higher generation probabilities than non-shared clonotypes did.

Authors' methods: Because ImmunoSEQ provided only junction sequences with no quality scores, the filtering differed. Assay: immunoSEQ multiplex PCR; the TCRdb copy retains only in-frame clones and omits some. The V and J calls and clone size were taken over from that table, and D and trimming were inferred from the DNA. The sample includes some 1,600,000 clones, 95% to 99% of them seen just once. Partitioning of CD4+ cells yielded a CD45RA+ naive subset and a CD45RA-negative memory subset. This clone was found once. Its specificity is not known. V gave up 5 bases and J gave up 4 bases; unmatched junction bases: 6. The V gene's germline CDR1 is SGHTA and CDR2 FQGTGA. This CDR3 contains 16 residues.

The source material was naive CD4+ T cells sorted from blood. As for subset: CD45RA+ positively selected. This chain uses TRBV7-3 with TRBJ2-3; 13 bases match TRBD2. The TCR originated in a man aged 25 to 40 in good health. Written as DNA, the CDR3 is TGTGCCAGCAGCGGACGACTAGCGGGAGGATCAGATACGCAGTATTTT. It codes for CASSGRLAGGSDTQYF.